Listed here are 19 T cell receptor beta chains from one sample, sequenced in a study of technical replicates of blood from a few donors. Libraries were prepared by immunoSEQ multiplex PCR; TCRdb keeps only in-frame clonotypes and omits some of them. This table has under 110,000 clones, 96% appearing once. The sample was T cells isolated from PBMCs. The receptors derive from a human donor in good health.

J is TRBJ2-1 and V is TRBV9; D unclear. Germline CDR1 SGDLS, CDR2 YYNGEE. Trimming pared 1 base from V and 9 bases from J, leaving 11 bases between. There are 13 residues in the CDR3. DNA for the CDR3: TGTGCCAGCAGCGTATTATTTGTGAGTGAGCAGTTCTTC. Its translation: CASSVLFVSEQFF.

This CDR3 is CASSPNPGQVFVSYNEQFF. The CDR3 region has the DNA TGTGCCAGCAGTCCCAACCCGGGACAGGTATTTGTGTCCTACAATGAGCAGTTCTTC. The chain links TRBV28 to TRBJ2-1, with TRBD1 matching over 8 bases. There are 19 residues in the CDR3. Germline CDR1 and CDR2: MDHEN and SYDVKM. V was pared by 5 bases and J by 1 base, with 16 bases of the junction left unmatched.

V gene TRBV12-5 combines with J gene TRBJ2-7; TRBD1 aligns across 8 bases. CDR1 LGHNT and CDR2 FRNRAP come from the germline V gene. This CDR3 has 17 residues. V lost 1 base and J lost 1; bases outside the gene matches: 9. For the CDR3, the DNA is TGTGCTAGTGGTTTGGATCGCCAGGGGGCTATTTCCTACGAGCAGTACTTC. It yields the protein CASGLDRQGAISYEQYF.

The chain has TRBV11-2 and TRBJ1-3, with unresolved D. The V and J ends lost 8 bases and 0 bases respectively, with 14 bases between them. The CDR3 is 15 residues long. Germline CDR1 SGHAT, CDR2 FQNNGV. The CDR3 DNA follows: TGTGCCAGCGCATACACAGCCTACTCTGGAAACACCATATATTTT. Translation gives CASAYTAYSGNTIYF.

This chain joins TRBV18 and TRBJ2-1; 9 positions match TRBD2. Looked up from germline, CDR1 is KGHSH and CDR2 is LQKENI. The CDR3 is 15 amino acids. V shed 6 bases and J 6 bases; nucleotides not matched to a gene: 9. Here the CDR3 reads CASSNGGRAPNEQFF. In nucleotides, the CDR3 is TGTGCCAGCTCGAACGGCGGGAGGGCCCCCAATGAGCAGTTCTTC.

This chain joins TRBV6-1 and TRBJ1-2; 9 nucleotides align to TRBD1. Germline V CDR1 and CDR2: MNHNS, SASEGT. J was trimmed by 8 bases and V by 7 bases; bases with no gene match: 11. This CDR3 comprises 14 residues. CDR3 sequence: CASTELGQGSGYTF. In nucleotides, the CDR3 is TGTGCCAGCACAGAACTGGGACAGGGTAGCGGCTACACCTTC.

This chain connects TRBV4-2 to TRBJ2-7; 13 bases align to TRBD2. CDR3 length equals 15 residues. Germline V gene data show CDR1 as LGHNA and CDR2 as YNFKEQ. Germline trimming cut 4 bases from V and 3 bases from J; bases unmatched to any gene: 3. The CDR3 protein is CASSRRLAGGYEQYF. CDR3 DNA: TGTGCCAGCAGCCGACGACTAGCGGGAGGCTACGAGCAGTACTTC.

This sequence joins TRBV15 and TRBJ2-7; 8 nucleotides align to TRBD2. The V segment lost 5 bases and the J segment 3 bases; nucleotides outside the gene matches: 9. The germline V gene has CDR1 LNHNV and CDR2 YYDKDF (reference sequence). This CDR3 spans 15 amino acids. CDR3 sequence reads: CATSSSGTSRYEQYF. DNA of the CDR3: TGTGCCACCAGCTCGTCCGGGACTAGTCGCTACGAGCAGTACTTC.

The DNA for the CDR3 is TGTGCCAGCAGCTTCCCCCCCGTGGCGGGAGACTCCTACGAGCAGTACTTC. Translation gives CASSFPPVAGDSYEQYF. This chain joins TRBV7-9 and TRBJ2-7, with 7 bases lining up with TRBD2. Looked up from germline, CDR1 is SEHNR and CDR2 is FQNEAQ (reference sequence). The CDR3 is made up of 17 amino acids. V was pared by 3 bases and J by 0 bases, with 11 bases of the junction left unmatched. The variable domain in full, with the rest retrieved from reference TRBV7-9 and TRBJ2-7, is DTGVSQNPRHKITKRGQNVTFRCDPISEHNRLYWYRQTLGQGPEFLTYFQNEAQLEKSRLLSDRFSAERPKGSFSTLEIQRTEQGDSAMYLCASSFPPVAGDSYEQYFGPGTRLTVT.

DNA for the CDR3: TGTGCCAGCAGCTTAGAACAGAACTATGGCTACACCTTC. Its translation: CASSLEQNYGYTF. This sequence joins TRBV5-6 and TRBJ1-2; no clear D. CDR1 and CDR2 from the germline V gene are SGHDT and YYEEEE. Trimming pared 2 bases from V and 2 bases from J, leaving 7 bases between. CDR3 length: 13 residues.

The V and J genes are TRBV19 and TRBJ2-3, with 12 bases aligning to TRBD2. CDR3 size: 16 residues. Germline V lookup: CDR1 LNHDA, CDR2 SQIVND (reference sequence). The ends lost 5 bases at V and 2 bases at J; junction bases unmatched: 5. The CDR3 reads CASSFGLAGLTDTQYF. The CDR3 DNA sequence: TGTGCCAGTAGTTTTGGACTAGCGGGACTCACAGATACGCAGTATTTT.

The V call is TRBV10-3, the J call TRBJ1-3; 7 bases are a match to TRBD1. Per the germline V gene, CDR1 is ENHRY and CDR2 is SYGVKD. With V trimmed by 7 bases and J by 2 bases, 8 bases remained unmatched. The CDR3 is 15 residues long. CDR3 nucleotide sequence: TGTGCCATCACAGGACGAACAGGGGCTGGAAACACCATATATTTT. The encoded protein is CAITGRTGAGNTIYF.

The chain links TRBV4-1 to TRBJ2-6; no clear D. Germline V CDR1 and CDR2: MGHRA, YSYEKL. This CDR3 has 17 residues. Between the trimmed V and J ends, which lost 5 bases and 2 bases, there was a span of 16 bases. CDR3 residues: CASSERRVSAGANVLTF. As DNA, the CDR3 is TGCGCCAGCAGCGAACGTCGGGTTTCTGCTGGGGCCAACGTCCTGACTTTC.

This chain connects TRBV28 to TRBJ2-2; 7 nucleotides line up with TRBD2. V lost 3 bases and J lost 5; bases outside the gene matches: 9. Germline V gives CDR1 MDHEN, CDR2 SYDVKM. CDR3 length: 16 residues. CDR3 DNA sequence: TGTGCCAGCAGTTTCCTTCTCGGACTAGAGACCGGGGAGCTGTTTTTT. Protein sequence: CASSFLLGLETGELFF.

The chain recombines TRBV6-5 with TRBJ1-3; D is unresolved. Trimming left V 0 bases short and J 0 bases short, with 6 bases between. This CDR3 has 15 residues. CDR1 MNHEY and CDR2 SVGAGI come from the germline V gene. The CDR3 loop is CASSYSEDSGNTIYF. The CDR3 DNA reads TGTGCCAGCAGTTACTCGGAGGACTCTGGAAACACCATATATTTT.

The CDR3, as DNA: TGTGCCAGCACCTCCTTGGGGGGGACTGAAGCTTTCTTT. This translates into CASTSLGGTEAFF. V is TRBV6-6 and J is TRBJ1-1, with D possibly matching TRBD1 (5 bases). CDR3 length: 13 residues. Germline CDR1 is MNHNY and CDR2 is SVGAGI (reference sequence). V lost 7 bases and J 5 bases, leaving 14 bases between the germline ends.

This clone came up once. The chain is built from TRBV28 and TRBJ2-3; TRBD1 matches 8 bases. V lost 3 bases and J lost 0; bases outside the gene matches: 14. Germline V gene lookup returns CDR1 MDHEN and CDR2 SYDVKM. CDR3 length equals 19 residues. The CDR3 sequence is CASSFGGQGLVGSTDTQYF. In DNA form, the CDR3 reads TGTGCCAGCAGTTTCGGAGGACAGGGTCTAGTGGGTAGCACAGATACGCAGTATTTT.

The V call is TRBV19, the J call TRBJ1-1, with D perhaps TRBD1 (6 bases). CDR1 LNHDA and CDR2 SQIVND come from the germline V gene (reference sequence). V lost 11 bases, J lost 7 bases, and 20 bases lay in between. The CDR3 runs to 13 residues. CDR3 sequence reads: CACATTGQGEAFF. The CDR3 DNA reads as TGTGCCTGCGCAACCACAGGGCAGGGTGAAGCTTTCTTT.

V is TRBV6-5 and J is TRBJ1-5; a weak D match, TRBD1 (5 bases). With 5 bases removed from V and 7 bases from J, the gap between germline ends came to 9 bases. The CDR3 has 12 residues. CDR1 MNHEY and CDR2 SVGAGI come from the germline V gene. The CDR3 nucleotides are TGTGCCAGCAGTGAAGGGGAACAGCCCCAGCATTTT. This sequence encodes CASSEGEQPQHF.